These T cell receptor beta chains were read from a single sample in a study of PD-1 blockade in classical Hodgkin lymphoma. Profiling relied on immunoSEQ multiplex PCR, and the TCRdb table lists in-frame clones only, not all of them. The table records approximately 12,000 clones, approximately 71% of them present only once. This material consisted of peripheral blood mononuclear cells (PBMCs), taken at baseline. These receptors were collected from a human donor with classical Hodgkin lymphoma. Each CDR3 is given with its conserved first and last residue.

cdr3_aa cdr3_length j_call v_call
CASSNYLAGRDTQYF 15 TRBJ2-3 TRBV7-2
CASSPVRPRSGKSQETQYF 19 TRBJ2-5 TRBV18
CASSFDLSGGSPGETQYF 18 TRBJ2-5 TRBV11-2
CASSFSTGFGNQPQHF 16 TRBJ1-5 TRBV7-2
CASSDEGAEETQYF 14 TRBJ2-5 TRBV6-4
CASRTGSDTQYF 12 TRBJ2-3 TRBV28
CASSYSIVAGTEAFF 15 TRBJ1-1 TRBV6-5
CASSVGLSSPLHF 13 TRBJ1-6 TRBV9
CASRQGVGATNEKLFF 16 TRBJ1-4 TRBV2
CASSPGADTQYF 12 TRBJ2-3 TRBV18
CASSSPEGMLGTDTQYF 17 TRBJ2-3 TRBV27
CASSPGSFNEKLFF 14 TRBJ1-4 TRBV5-4
CASSPPGHDILSGGYTF 17 TRBJ1-2 TRBV2
CASSSQGVTNTGELFF 16 TRBJ2-2 TRBV6-4
CASSQVSWLSNGYTF 15 TRBJ1-2 TRBV4-1
CASSLAYRDNNYGYTF 16 TRBJ1-2 TRBV7-3
CASNLEGEAFF 11 TRBJ1-1 TRBV19
CASSPMGLVTDTQYF 15 TRBJ2-3 TRBV7-3
CSVVRTENNEQFF 13 TRBJ2-1 TRBV29-1
CASSLGYSRVGEQFF 15 TRBJ2-1 TRBV11-3
CASSKRLAIYNEQFF 15 TRBJ2-1 TRBV21-1
CASSLGQNSPLHF 13 TRBJ1-6 TRBV5-1
CASRRAGHSYEQYF 14 TRBJ2-7 TRBV6-5
CASNDRVGYGYTF 13 TRBJ1-2 TRBV6-6
CASSSYNSPLHF 12 TRBJ1-6 TRBV6-5
CASSLGRLDTEAFF 14 TRBJ1-1 TRBV5-1
CASSHAGQGHTGELFF 16 TRBJ2-2 TRBV4-1
CATSRGGSGSETQYF 15 TRBJ2-5 TRBV15
CSVEGTSGHNEQFF 14 TRBJ2-1 TRBV29-1
CASSGTGAAQETQYF 15 TRBJ2-5 TRBV5-6
CASSALDEQYF 11 TRBJ2-7 TRBV6-6
CASSLAGGAETQYF 14 TRBJ2-5 TRBV11-1
CASSGKRDPSTDTQYF 16 TRBJ2-3 TRBV18
CAGGREGRGETQYF 14 TRBJ2-5 TRBV11-2
CAWSQGSLGPQYF 13 TRBJ2-3 TRBV30
CASSKLARDRRDPNTGELFF 20 TRBJ2-2 TRBV21-1
CASSRTDQETQYF 13 TRBJ2-5 TRBV2
CASSKSSRAYNEQFF 15 TRBJ2-1 TRBV19
CAISATGNSGNTIYF 15 TRBJ1-3 TRBV10-3
CASSRPGTSVGQFF 14 TRBJ2-1 TRBV4-1
CASRKRTSGTYEQYF 15 TRBJ2-7 TRBV6-5
CASSPLNYGYTF 12 TRBJ1-2 TRBV28
CASSYAGGPNEKLFF 15 TRBJ1-4 TRBV6-6
CASSEASVAKNIQYF 15 TRBJ2-4 TRBV6-1
CASGLPAGGNTGELFF 16 TRBJ2-2 TRBV12-5
CASSRNRAHEQYF 13 TRBJ2-7 TRBV18
CASREQFEKLFF 12 TRBJ1-4 TRBV2
CASSPTVVGADTQYF 15 TRBJ2-3 TRBV18
CASSASLGGYEQYF 14 TRBJ2-7 TRBV5-1
CASSLGTGGQETQYF 15 TRBJ2-5 TRBV11-3
CASSQGGVGGGASYEQYF 18 TRBJ2-7 TRBV4-2
CASSPSGRFSYNEQFF 16 TRBJ2-1 TRBV9
CASSLIGRAYGYTF 14 TRBJ1-2 TRBV28
CAWSRQGGIQYF 12 NA TRBV30